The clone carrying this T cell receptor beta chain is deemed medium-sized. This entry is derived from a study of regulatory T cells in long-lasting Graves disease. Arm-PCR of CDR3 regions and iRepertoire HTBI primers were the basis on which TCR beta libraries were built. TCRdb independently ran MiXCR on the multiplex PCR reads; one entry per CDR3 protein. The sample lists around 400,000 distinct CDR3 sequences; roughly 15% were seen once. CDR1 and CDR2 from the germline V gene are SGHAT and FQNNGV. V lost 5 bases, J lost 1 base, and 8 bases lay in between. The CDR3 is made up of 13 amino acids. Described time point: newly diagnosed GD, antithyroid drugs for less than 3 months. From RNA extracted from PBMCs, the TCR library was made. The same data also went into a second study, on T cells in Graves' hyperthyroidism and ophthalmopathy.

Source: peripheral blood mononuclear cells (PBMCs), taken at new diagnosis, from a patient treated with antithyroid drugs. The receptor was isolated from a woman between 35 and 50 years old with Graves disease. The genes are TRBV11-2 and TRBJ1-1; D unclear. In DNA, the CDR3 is TGTGCCAGCAGCGCAAATCCGAACACTGAAGCTTTCTTT. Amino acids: CASSANPNTEAFF.